This T cell receptor (beta chain) was obtained from a study of high-grade serous ovarian cancer treatment subgroups. Tumor tissue was taken before any definitive surgery or chemotherapy was given. With 4 bases removed from V and 5 bases from J, the gap between germline ends came to 19 bases. The germline V gene has CDR1 SEHNR and CDR2 FQNEAQ (reference sequence). The CDR3 runs to 16 residues. Generated by immunoSEQ multiplex PCR, the TCRdb table keeps only in-frame clones and is missing some. The table has some 5,700 clones, less than 70% seen once. The rearrangement links TRBV7-9 to TRBJ2-3, with D possibly being TRBD1 (7 bases). Material for sequencing was tumor tissue. The sequence derives from a human donor with high-grade serous ovarian cancer. This CDR3 reads CASSSPEEGAKDTQYF. The CDR3 coding sequence is TGTGCCAGCAGCTCGCCCGAGGAGGGGGCAAAAGATACGCAGTATTTT.